The clone carrying this TCR beta chain was detected many times. Its antigen is still unknown. These data come from a study of T cell repertoires in cytomegalovirus infection. Study in general: It was recently identified HLA-C-restricted and well-studied HLA-B-restricted CMV epitopes that the study used. Public TCR beta signatures were indicative of both CMV infection and a matching HLA type.

The germline V gene encodes CDR1 ENHRY and CDR2 SYGVKD. The ends were cut back, 0 bases at V and 5 bases at J, with 17 bases in the middle. This CDR3 region has 17 residues. Overall study results and limits: Clonotype analysis showed dominance of the ex vivo response by HLA-C-restricted CMV-specific TCR beta clonotypes.

TCRdb re-called the reads through MiXCR, storing one row per CDR3 protein. The repertoire holds approximately 300,000 distinct CDR3 sequences, with approximately 25% as singletons. This sequence originates from a human donor in good health (CMV status not recorded). Some clones in this sample may be carry-over from other donors' samples. Material: cultured PBMCs, obtained from culture after CMV antigen stimulation. V and J are TRBV10-3 and TRBJ1-5; possibly TRBD1 for D (5 bases). CDR3 sequence (DNA): TGTGCCATCAGTGAGTCGAGGTCCAGGGCGACAGATCAGCCCCAGCATTTT. Its translation is CAISESRSRATDQPQHF.